These 28 T cell receptor beta chains were sequenced from one sample in a study of T cells expressing NK-cell markers (TCRdb year 2020). The library was produced with 5' RACE. TCRdb names Illumina HiSeq 2000 as the instrument used. Following reprocessing of the reads by TCRdb, the data hold one row per CDR3 protein sequence and no DNA is available. The sample's records list about 460,000 distinct CDR3 sequences. Of the sample, over 1.1% falls within the top ten clones. The material sequenced was blood T cells: a sorted CD56 or NKG2C T cell subset, CD4+ or CD8+ T cells, or bulk PBMC T cells (not recorded which). The origin of the receptors is a woman in her 50s in good health. Donor details come from another sample of the same person, matched by shared clones.

This chain links TRBV20-1 with TRBJ1-5; TCRdb designates TRBD1, a call that cannot be tested without DNA. CDR1 is DFQATT and CDR2 is SNEGSKA in the germline V gene (reference sequence). This CDR3 has 14 amino acids. CDR3: CSALQGPINQPQHF.

V is TRBV20-1 and J is TRBJ2-4; TCRdb gives TRBD1 as the D gene, but with no DNA this cannot be confirmed. CDR1 DFQATT and CDR2 SNEGSKA come from the germline V gene (reference sequence). This CDR3 is built from 13 residues. CDR3: CSAYDSTKNIQYF.

V usage is TRBV12-2 and J usage is TRBJ2-7; there is no DNA to check the TCRdb D call of TRBD1. TRBV12-2 has pseudogene status. CDR3 size: 14 residues. The CDR3 is CASRPLPESHEQYF.

This chain links TRBV29-1 with TRBJ1-2. The CDR3 runs 13 residues. CDR1 is SQVTM and CDR2 is ANQGSEA in the germline V gene. CDR3 region: CSVDPGTAGGYTF.

V and J are TRBV4-2 and TRBJ2-7; TCRdb's D call of TRBD2 is untestable without DNA. CDR3 size: 15 residues. Germline V gene sequence: CDR1 LGHNA, CDR2 YNFKEQ. The CDR3 loop is CASSQDGSGVDEQYF.

The J gene is TRBJ2-7, the V gene TRBV5-1; TCRdb designates TRBD1, a call that cannot be tested without DNA. Germline V gene lookup returns CDR1 SGHRS and CDR2 YFSETQ. The CDR3 runs 16 residues. This CDR3 is CASSLDSGQGTREQYF.

V gene TRBV20-1 combines with J gene TRBJ1-3; as DNA is missing, the TRBD1 call by TCRdb cannot be tested. Germline V gene lookup returns CDR1 DFQATT and CDR2 SNEGSKA (reference sequence). The CDR3 runs to 17 residues. CDR3 amino acids: CSARETGGPINGNTIYF.

The chain links TRBV10-3 to TRBJ2-2; absent DNA, TCRdb's TRBD2 call cannot be checked. This CDR3 comprises 16 residues. Per the germline V gene, CDR1 is ENHRY and CDR2 is SYGVKD. The CDR3 loop is CAIRAPGGSKTGELFF.

The chain combines TRBV5-1 with TRBJ2-7. CDR1 is SGHRS, CDR2 YFSETQ, per germline. CDR3 length equals 14 residues. The CDR3: CASSLASLDVEQYF.

This chain joins TRBV20-1 and TRBJ2-4. The CDR3 has 14 amino acids. Germline loops: CDR1 DFQATT, CDR2 SNEGSKA (reference sequence). The CDR3 sequence: CSAKFSAAKNIQYF.

The genes are TRBV12-3 or TRBV12-4 and TRBJ2-5; TCRdb selects TRBD1, and the lack of DNA leaves this call unchecked. The length of the CDR3 is 17 residues. The CDR3 loop reads CASSLPRDRGGRETQYF.

The gene calls are TRBV6-5 and TRBJ2-4; TCRdb picks TRBD2, but there is no DNA to check that call. Germline loops: CDR1 MNHEY, CDR2 SVGAGI. The CDR3 length is 16 residues. The CDR3 here is CASSSRGLANKNIQYF.

The J gene is TRBJ2-1, the V gene TRBV4-2; TCRdb reports TRBD2, a call that lacks DNA to check it against. CDR3 length equals 17 residues. Looked up from germline, CDR1 is LGHNA and CDR2 is YNFKEQ. CDR3 loop: CASSQEGLAGVGNEQFF.

The rearrangement links TRBV6-5 to TRBJ2-1. The CDR3 has 11 amino acids. Per the germline V gene, CDR1 is MNHEY and CDR2 is SVGAGI. This CDR3 is CASSTFNEQFF.

The rearrangement links TRBV24-1 to TRBJ1-5. The CDR3 totals 17 residues. Germline V gene data show CDR1 as KGHDR and CDR2 as SFDVKD. This CDR3 reads CATTASGTPPPNQPQHF.

The chain has TRBV7-9 and TRBJ2-5; TCRdb outputs TRBD1, but without DNA this stays unchecked. The CDR3 loop spans 15 amino acids. Germline V gene lookup returns CDR1 SEHNR and CDR2 FQNEAQ (reference sequence). CDR3 amino acids: CASSYPLGPRETQYF.

The chain couples TRBV3-1 to TRBJ1-1; as DNA is missing, the TRBD1 call by TCRdb cannot be tested. This CDR3 comprises 11 residues. In germline, CDR1 is LGHDT, CDR2 YNNKEL (reference sequence). The CDR3 reads CASTDRGEAFF.

This chain uses TRBV12-3 or TRBV12-4 with TRBJ2-1. The CDR3 consists of 16 residues. The CDR3 loop reads CASSLWASRAYNEQFF.

The chain links TRBV11-2 to TRBJ2-1; the D call of TRBD2 rests on TCRdb alone, since no DNA is present to check it. CDR3 length equals 14 residues. Germline V lookup: CDR1 SGHAT, CDR2 FQNNGV. This chain's CDR3 is CASSLGTRGNEQFF.

The chain uses TRBV12-3 or TRBV12-4 and TRBJ1-2; TCRdb designates TRBD1, a call that cannot be tested without DNA. This CDR3 spans 13 amino acids. The CDR3: CASRPGILNGYTF.

The chain links TRBV6-6 to TRBJ2-5; TCRdb picks TRBD1, but there is no DNA to check that call. Germline CDR1 and CDR2: MNHNY and SVGAGI (reference sequence). This CDR3 contains 14 residues. CDR3: CASSLTPGQEYQYF.

The gene calls are TRBV7-2 and TRBJ2-3. The germline V gene has CDR1 SGHTA and CDR2 FQGNSA. The CDR3 totals 16 residues. CDR3 protein: CASSLPRQKDTDTQYF.

J is TRBJ2-7 and V is TRBV27; the TCRdb call, TRBD2, lacks DNA for checking. This CDR3 contains 16 residues. Germline CDR1 and CDR2: MNHEY and SMNVEV (reference sequence). CDR3 protein: CASSLGLAGGSYEQYF.

V gene TRBV5-1 combines with J gene TRBJ2-1; absent DNA, TCRdb's TRBD2 call cannot be checked. Germline V CDR1 and CDR2: SGHRS, YFSETQ. The CDR3 has 17 amino acids. CDR3 amino acids: CASSLGGTSGMYNEQFF.

The V call is TRBV12-3 or TRBV12-4, the J call TRBJ2-1. This CDR3 has 18 amino acids. CDR3 region: CASRRRSSLADSYNEQFF.

The chain joins TRBV20-1 to TRBJ1-5; TCRdb gives TRBD1 as the D gene, but with no DNA this cannot be confirmed. The CDR3 has 14 amino acids. Germline V gives CDR1 DFQATT, CDR2 SNEGSKA (reference sequence). The CDR3 loop reads CSAAPGSVNQPQHF.

This chain connects TRBV2 to TRBJ2-7; with no DNA, the TCRdb D assignment of TRBD1 cannot be verified. Germline V lookup: CDR1 SNHLY, CDR2 FYNNEI. This CDR3 is 13 amino acids long. The CDR3 loop is CASARTPSYEQYF.

The chain's CDR3 is CAHQGHSSYNEQFF. The V call is TRBV30, the J call TRBJ2-1; there is no DNA to check the TCRdb D call of TRBD2. The CDR3 totals 14 residues. In germline, CDR1 is GTSNPN, CDR2 SVGIG (reference sequence).